This is a list of T cell receptor beta chains from one sample in a study of T cell repertoires in cytomegalovirus infection. No antigens are known for them. From the reads, TCRdb called clonotypes with MiXCR, one entry per CDR3 protein. This table holds 640,000 or so distinct CDR3 sequences, around 35% found once. Sequencing used cultured PBMCs, obtained from culture after CMV antigen stimulation. All receptors come from a human donor in good health (CMV status not recorded). Some clones in this sample may be carry-over from other donors' samples. The CDR3 runs from the conserved cysteine through the conserved F or W. D genes are given only for firm matches. Expanded clones are given a class, and other clones once, few, many or no size at all.

J: TRBJ2-3; V: TRBV7-9; size: NA; D: NA; CDR3: CASSSEDRLLTDTQYF; DNA: TGTGCCAGCAGCTCAGAGGATAGGCTCCTCACAGATACGCAGTATTTT
J: TRBJ2-7; V: TRBV6-6; size: few; D: TRBD1; CDR3: CASSKPGQRYSYEQYF; DNA: TGTGCCAGCAGTAAACCGGGACAGCGGTACTCCTACGAGCAGTACTTC
J: TRBJ2-5; V: TRBV5-6; size: NA; D: TRBD1; CDR3: CASSSWDRAEETQYF; DNA: TGTGCCAGCAGCTCCTGGGACAGGGCGGAAGAGACCCAGTACTTC
J: TRBJ1-5; V: TRBV3-1; size: NA; D: TRBD1; CDR3: CASSRGQGLNQPQHF; DNA: TGTGCCAGCAGCCGCGGACAGGGCCTAAATCAGCCCCAGCATTTT
J: TRBJ1-4; V: TRBV7-2; size: many; D: NA; CDR3: CASSLRPGGGTNEKLFF; DNA: TGTGCCAGCAGCTTAAGGCCCGGCGGGGGGACTAATGAAAAACTGTTTTTT
J: TRBJ2-7; V: TRBV19; size: NA; D: NA; CDR3: CASSIGRTYEQYF; DNA: TGTGCCAGTAGTATAGGGCGGACCTACGAGCAGTACTTC
J: TRBJ2-7; V: TRBV7-9; size: few; D: NA; CDR3: CASTTPHAYEQYF; DNA: TGTGCCAGCACCACCCCCCATGCCTACGAGCAGTACTTC
J: TRBJ2-1; V: TRBV27; size: NA; D: TRBD2; CDR3: CASSPRTSGGRNEQFF; DNA: TGTGCCAGCAGCCCTCGGACTAGCGGGGGCCGAAATGAGCAGTTCTTC
J: TRBJ2-5; V: TRBV7-2; size: many; D: TRBD2; CDR3: CASSSRGRTSGMETQYF; DNA: TGTGCCAGCAGCTCAAGAGGTCGGACTAGCGGGATGGAGACCCAGTACTTC
J: TRBJ1-1; V: TRBV3-1; size: NA; D: TRBD1; CDR3: CASSRGTVYEAFF; DNA: TGTGCCAGCAGCCGGGGGACAGTCTATGAAGCTTTCTTT
J: TRBJ1-6; V: TRBV6-5; size: NA; D: NA; CDR3: CASSYAVGSPLHF; DNA: TGTGCCAGCAGTTACGCCGTAGGATCACCCCTCCACTTT
J: TRBJ1-2; V: TRBV7-8; size: NA; D: NA; CDR3: CASSLAFIDYGYTF; DNA: TGTGCCAGCAGCTTAGCATTCATCGACTATGGCTACACCTTC
J: TRBJ1-2; V: TRBV27; size: NA; D: NA; CDR3: CARTASLTMARSYTF; DNA: TGTGCCAGGACAGCAAGTTTAACTATGGCTAGGAGCTACACCTTC
J: TRBJ2-3; V: TRBV10-3; size: NA; D: NA; CDR3: CAIMSADGTDTQYF; DNA: TGTGCCATCATGAGCGCAGATGGCACAGATACGCAGTATTTT
J: TRBJ2-1; V: TRBV2; size: NA; D: NA; CDR3: CASRTGINNEQFF; DNA: TGTGCCAGCAGGACGGGGATAAACAATGAGCAGTTCTTC